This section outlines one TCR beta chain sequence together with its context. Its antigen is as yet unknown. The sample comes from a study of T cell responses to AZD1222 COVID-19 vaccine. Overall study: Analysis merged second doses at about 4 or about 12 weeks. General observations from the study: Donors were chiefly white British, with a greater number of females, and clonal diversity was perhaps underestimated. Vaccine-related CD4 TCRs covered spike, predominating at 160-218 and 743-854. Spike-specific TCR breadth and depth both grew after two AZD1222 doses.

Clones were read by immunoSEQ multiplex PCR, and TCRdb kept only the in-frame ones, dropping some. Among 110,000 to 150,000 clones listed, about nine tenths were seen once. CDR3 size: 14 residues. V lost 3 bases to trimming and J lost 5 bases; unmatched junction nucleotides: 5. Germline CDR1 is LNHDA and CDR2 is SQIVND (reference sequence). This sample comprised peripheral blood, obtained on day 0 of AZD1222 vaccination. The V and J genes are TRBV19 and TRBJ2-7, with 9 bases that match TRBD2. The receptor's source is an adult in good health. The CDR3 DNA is TGTGCCAGTAGTATGAGTAGCGGGAGCCACGAGCAGTACTTC. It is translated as CASSMSSGSHEQYF.